This TCR beta chain appears in the sequencing data of a study of radiotherapy plus CTLA-4 blockade in lung cancer. V lost 5 bases and J 2 bases, leaving 10 bases between the germline ends. CDR3 size: 13 residues. Looked up from germline, CDR1 is SGHDT and CDR2 is YYEEEE. The repertoire was sequenced with immunoSEQ multiplex PCR; TCRdb's copy has only in-frame clones and lacks some. The table includes about 46,000 clones, approximately 80% detected once. This sequence joins TRBV5-6 and TRBJ1-1; D gene ambiguous. This receptor was taken from a human donor with non-small cell lung cancer whose response to radiotherapy plus ipilimumab could not be evaluated. The material was peripheral blood, obtained from a patient treated with radiotherapy plus ipilimumab. For the CDR3, the DNA is TGTGCCAGCAGTCGGACTTCTAACACTGAAGCTTTCTTT. Its protein product is CASSRTSNTEAFF.